This is a list of T cell receptor beta chains from one sample in a study of blood T cell repertoires in COVID-19. The protocol was immunoSEQ multiplex PCR, while the TCRdb copy is restricted to in-frame clones and leaves out a portion. The table records about 490,000 clones, 70% to 90% of them present only once. What was sequenced was peripheral blood. Every receptor here comes from a human donor in a cohort sampled during active COVID-19. CDR3s include the opening cysteine and the closing phenylalanine or tryptophan. The D gene is left open where the match is weak. The size entry is marked missing in some rows and otherwise reads once, few, many or a size class.

TRBV19,TRBD1,.,TRBJ1-5,15,TGTGCCAGTAATATAGGGCAGGGGGCCAGGCAGCCCCAGCATTTT,CASNIGQGARQPQHF
TRBV30,.,.,TRBJ1-5,14,TGTGCCTGGAGTGTCAACACCGGGAATCAGCCCCAGCATTTT,CAWSVNTGNQPQHF
TRBV19,.,.,TRBJ1-2,15,TGTGCCAGTAGTTCTCGTTGGGAGGTGGGCTATGGCTACACCTTC,CASSSRWEVGYGYTF
TRBV25-1,.,.,TRBJ2-3,13,TGTGCCAGCAGTGATGCCTCCCGGGATACGCAGTATTTT,CASSDASRDTQYF
TRBV9,.,.,TRBJ1-6,18,TGTGCCAGCAGCGCGACGACGACGACAGGTCCCTATAATTCACCCCTCCACTTT,CASSATTTTGPYNSPLHF
TRBV19,.,.,TRBJ1-5,15,TGTGCCAGTAGTGCCCGTCTAAGCAGCAATCAGCCCCAGCATTTT,CASSARLSSNQPQHF
TRBV7-9,TRBD1,.,TRBJ2-7,14,TGTGCCAGCAGCCCCTCAGGGGGAATCTACGAGCAGTACTTC,CASSPSGGIYEQYF
TRBV15,TRBD1,.,TRBJ1-2,13,TGTGCCACCAGCGACGGGACAGGGGGAGGCTACACCTTC,CATSDGTGGGYTF
TRBV29-1,.,.,TRBJ1-3,13,TGCAGCGCCAACCCGACTGGGGGAAACACCATATATTTT,CSANPTGGNTIYF
TRBV5-4,TRBD2,few,TRBJ2-1,16,TGTGCCAGCAACTTCGGACTAGCGAGCTCCTACAATGAGCAGTTCTTC,CASNFGLASSYNEQFF
TRBV4-1,TRBD2,.,TRBJ2-1,15,TGCGCCAGCAGCCCCGGGACTAGCGTATACAATGAGCAGTTCTTC,CASSPGTSVYNEQFF
TRBV4-2,.,.,TRBJ1-3,15,TGTGCCAGCAGCCAAGAGGGCAGCTCTGGAAACACCATATATTTT,CASSQEGSSGNTIYF
TRBV5-1,TRBD2,.,TRBJ2-5,16,TGCGCCAGCAGCTTAAGGACTAGCGGCTCATTGGAGACCCAGTACTTC,CASSLRTSGSLETQYF
TRBV3-1/TRBV3-2,.,.,TRBJ1-2,16,TGTGCCAGCAGCCAAGTCGGGGGAGCAGCTAACTATGGCTACACCTTC,CASSQVGGAANYGYTF
TRBV28,TRBD2,.,TRBJ2-7,14,TGTGCCAGCTTTCTAGCGGGGAGCTCCTACGAGCAGTACTTC,CASFLAGSSYEQYF
TRBV7-3,.,.,TRBJ2-3,13,TGTGCCAGCAGCTTAACAGAGGCAGATACGCAGTATTTT,CASSLTEADTQYF
TRBV27,TRBD1,.,TRBJ2-3,15,TGTGCCAGCAGTTGGGGGACAGGATACACAGATACGCAGTATTTT,CASSWGTGYTDTQYF
TRBV5-4,TRBD1,.,TRBJ1-2,15,TGTGCCAGCAGCGCATGGACAGGGGAGGTAGAGGGCTACACCTTC,CASSAWTGEVEGYTF
TRBV5-5,TRBD1,few,TRBJ1-4,18,TGTGCCAGCAGCTTGGCCGTGGGACAGGGATACGCTAATGAAAAACTGTTTTTT,CASSLAVGQGYANEKLFF
TRBV28,TRBD2,.,TRBJ2-5,17,TGTGCCAGCAGTTTCTACAGGGCTAGCGGGTTTTCAGAGACCCAGTACTTC,CASSFYRASGFSETQYF
TRBV9,.,.,TRBJ1-3,17,TGTGCCAGCAGCCCTCAGGGGCGAGGGCGTTCTGGAAACACCATATATTTT,CASSPQGRGRSGNTIYF
TRBV7-8,TRBD2,.,TRBJ2-7,16,TGTGCCAGCAGCTTAGGAACCGGGACTAGCGTTTACGAGCAGTACTTC,CASSLGTGTSVYEQYF
TRBV15,TRBD2,.,TRBJ2-3,17,TGTGCCACCAGCAGGGCGACTAGCGGGAGACCCACAGATACGCAGTATTTT,CATSRATSGRPTDTQYF
TRBV18,.,.,TRBJ1-1,13,TGTGCCAGCTCACCAGCCGGGAGAACTGAAGCTTTCTTT,CASSPAGRTEAFF
TRBV24-1,TRBD1,.,TRBJ1-1,15,TGTGCCACCCGGGTTGGGGACAGGGAGAACACTGAAGCTTTCTTT,CATRVGDRENTEAFF
TRBV5-1,TRBD1,.,TRBJ2-2,15,TGCGCCAGTGTTTCCGGGACAGGTAACACCGGGGAGCTGTTTTTT,CASVSGTGNTGELFF
TRBV12-3/TRBV12-4,TRBD1,.,TRBJ1-6,12,TGTGCCAGCAGCGCCGGGACAGCTGCCCTCCACTTT,CASSAGTAALHF
TRBV20-1,TRBD2,.,TRBJ2-3,14,TGCAGTGCTAGTACAGCGGGGTCCCGGAATACGCAGTATTTT,CSASTAGSRNTQYF
TRBV9,.,.,TRBJ1-1,17,TGTGCCAGCAGCGTAGCCGGGGGGCTGGGGTCCGACACTGAAGCTTTCTTT,CASSVAGGLGSDTEAFF
TRBV7-2,.,.,TRBJ1-4,14,TGTGCCAGCAGCTTAGCGGGTTACAGGGAAAAACTGTTTTTT,CASSLAGYREKLFF
TRBV9,.,.,TRBJ2-6,14,TGTGCCAGCAAACCGGGTCCTGGGGCCAACGTCCTGACTTTC,CASKPGPGANVLTF
TRBV12-3/TRBV12-4,.,.,TRBJ2-2,11,TGTGCCAGCAGCCTCTCGGGGGAGCTGTTTTTT,CASSLSGELFF
TRBV7-2,.,.,TRBJ1-5,16,TGTGCCAGCAGCTATTCGGGCGGGGGTGGCAATCAGCCCCAGCATTTT,CASSYSGGGGNQPQHF
TRBV9,.,.,TRBJ1-2,15,TGTGCCAGCAGCGTAGACCCACAGGGCGGCTATGGCTACACCTTC,CASSVDPQGGYGYTF
TRBV25-1,.,once,TRBJ2-2,15,TGTGCCAGCCCTAGACTAGGACAGAACACCGGGGAGCTGTTTTTT,CASPRLGQNTGELFF
TRBV24-1,TRBD1,.,TRBJ2-1,15,TGTGCCACCAGTGACCCGCCGGGACAGGGGAGGCGGCAGTTCTTC,CATSDPPGQGRRQFF
TRBV28,TRBD1,.,TRBJ2-7,16,TGTGCCAGCAGTACTGGGACAGGGGGCCTCTCCTACGAGCAGTACTTC,CASSTGTGGLSYEQYF
TRBV9,TRBD1,.,TRBJ2-7,16,TGTGCCAGCAGCCCCGATCGGGACAGGGGTCTGAACGAGCAGTACTTC,CASSPDRDRGLNEQYF
TRBV3-1/TRBV3-2,TRBD2,.,TRBJ2-1,14,TGTGCCAGCAGCCCGGCGGTAGCGGGAGGCGAGCAGTTCTTC,CASSPAVAGGEQFF
TRBV12-3/TRBV12-4,.,few,TRBJ1-6,13,TGTGCCAGCAGTTTAGGGCGGGATTCACCCCTCCACTTT,CASSLGRDSPLHF
TRBV6-6,TRBD1,.,TRBJ2-7,15,TGTGCCAGCAGTTACATGGGACAGGGGGGATACGAGCAGTACTTC,CASSYMGQGGYEQYF
TRBV12-3/TRBV12-4,TRBD2,.,TRBJ2-3,13,TGTGCCAGCAGGAGCGGGAGATCAGATACGCAGTATTTT,CASRSGRSDTQYF
TRBV5-1,.,.,TRBJ2-3,14,TGCGCCAGCAGCTTAATAGCAGGGGCCGATACGCAGTATTTT,CASSLIAGADTQYF
TRBV21-1,.,once,TRBJ2-3,17,TGTGCCAGCAGCTTAAAGGCCGGGGGAAGACGTACAGATACGCAGTATTTT,CASSLKAGGRRTDTQYF
TRBV15,TRBD2,.,TRBJ2-1,15,TGTGCCACCAGCAGAGAGAGCGGGAGTTACAATGAGCAGTTCTTC,CATSRESGSYNEQFF
TRBV4-1,TRBD2,.,TRBJ2-3,20,TGCGCCAGCAGCCACGGGACTAGCGGGAGGGAAGCGCTACAAGGGGGTACGCAGTATTTT,CASSHGTSGREALQGGTQYF
TRBV6-2/TRBV6-3,TRBD1,.,TRBJ1-6,15,TGTGCCAGCAGTTACACCGGGACAGCTAATTCACCCCTCCACTTT,CASSYTGTANSPLHF
TRBV2,.,once,TRBJ1-5,13,TGTGCCAGCAGTCCTATCCCCGATCAGCCCCAGCATTTT,CASSPIPDQPQHF
TRBV24-1,TRBD1,.,TRBJ2-3,14,TGTGCCACCAGTGATCCGACAGGGGTAGATACGCAGTATTTT,CATSDPTGVDTQYF
TRBV19,.,.,TRBJ2-2,15,TGTGCCAGTAGTCCGAGGGTCCTGAACACCGGGGAGCTGTTTTTT,CASSPRVLNTGELFF
TRBV19,.,few,TRBJ1-2,13,TGTGCCAGTTCGCCCGGGGGTTTCTATGGCTACACCTTC,CASSPGGFYGYTF
TRBV7-9,TRBD1,.,TRBJ2-7,16,TGTGCCAGCAGCTTTCTCGGGACAGGGGGAGTGAACGAGCAGTACTTC,CASSFLGTGGVNEQYF
TRBV5-6,.,.,TRBJ2-7,15,TGTGCCAGCAGCTCCCCCAGGTGGATAGAATACGAGCAGTACTTC,CASSSPRWIEYEQYF
TRBV18,TRBD1,few,TRBJ2-7,12,TGTGCCAGCTCACCAACAGGGGAAGAGCAGTACTTC,CASSPTGEEQYF
TRBV5-6,TRBD2,.,TRBJ2-3,16,TGTGCCAGCAGCCTTGGCGGAGCGGGAGGCACAGATACGCAGTATTTT,CASSLGGAGGTDTQYF
TRBV6-5,TRBD2,.,TRBJ2-5,13,TGTGCCAGCAGCAGTGAGCGGGGGGAGACCCAGTACTTC,CASSSERGETQYF
TRBV28,.,.,TRBJ1-1,13,TGTGCCAGCAGTTTGGGGCAAAACACTGAAGCTTTCTTT,CASSLGQNTEAFF
TRBV5-4,TRBD1,.,TRBJ1-2,17,TGTGCCAGCAGCTTGGGACAGGGGGCTCGGATGAACTATGGCTACACCTTC,CASSLGQGARMNYGYTF
TRBV6-5,TRBD1,.,TRBJ1-2,14,TGTGCCAGCAGCGTGGACAGGGATTCCTATGGCTACACCTTC,CASSVDRDSYGYTF
TRBV19,.,.,TRBJ2-2,15,TGTGCCAGTAGTATCGGCGGTACGAACACCGGGGAGCTGTTTTTT,CASSIGGTNTGELFF